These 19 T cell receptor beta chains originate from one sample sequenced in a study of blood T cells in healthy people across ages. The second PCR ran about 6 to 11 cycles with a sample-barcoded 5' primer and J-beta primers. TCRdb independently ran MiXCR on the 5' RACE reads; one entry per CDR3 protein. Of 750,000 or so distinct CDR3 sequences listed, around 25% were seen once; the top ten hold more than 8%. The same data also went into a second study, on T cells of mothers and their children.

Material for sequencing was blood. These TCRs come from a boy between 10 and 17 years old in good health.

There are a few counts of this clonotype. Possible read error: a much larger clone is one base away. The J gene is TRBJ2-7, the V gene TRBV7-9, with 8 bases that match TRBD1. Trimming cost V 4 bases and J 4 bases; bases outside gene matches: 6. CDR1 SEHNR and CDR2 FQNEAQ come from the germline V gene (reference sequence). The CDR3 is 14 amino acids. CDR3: CASSSRDRMYEQYF. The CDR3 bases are TGTGCCAGCAGCTCCCGGGACAGGATGTACGAGCAGTACTTC.

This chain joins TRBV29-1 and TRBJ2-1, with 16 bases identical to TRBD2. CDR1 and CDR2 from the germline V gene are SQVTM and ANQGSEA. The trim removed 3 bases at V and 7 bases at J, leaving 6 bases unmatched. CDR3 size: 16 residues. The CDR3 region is CSVDAGLAGGLNEQFF. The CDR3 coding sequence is TGCAGCGTTGATGCGGGACTAGCGGGAGGGTTGAATGAGCAGTTCTTC.

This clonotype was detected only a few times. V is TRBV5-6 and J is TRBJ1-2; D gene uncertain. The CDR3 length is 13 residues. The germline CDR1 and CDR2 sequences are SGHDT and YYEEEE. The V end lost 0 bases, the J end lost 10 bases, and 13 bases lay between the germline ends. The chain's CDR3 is CASSLARPSLYTF. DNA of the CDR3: TGTGCCAGCAGCTTGGCCAGGCCTTCGCTCTACACCTTC.

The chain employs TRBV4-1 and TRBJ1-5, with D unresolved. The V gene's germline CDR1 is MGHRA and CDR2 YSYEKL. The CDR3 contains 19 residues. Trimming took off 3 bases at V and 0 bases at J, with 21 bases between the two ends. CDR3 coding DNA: TGCGCCAGCAGCCAGATTGAGACAAACAACTTATATAGCAATCAGCCCCAGCATTTT. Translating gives CASSQIETNNLYSNQPQHF.

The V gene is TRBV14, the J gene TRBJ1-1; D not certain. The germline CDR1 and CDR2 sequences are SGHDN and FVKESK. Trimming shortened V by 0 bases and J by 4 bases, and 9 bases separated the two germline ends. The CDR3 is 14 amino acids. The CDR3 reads CASSQEPVGTEAFF. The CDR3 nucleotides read TGTGCCAGCAGCCAAGAGCCCGTAGGCACTGAAGCTTTCTTT.

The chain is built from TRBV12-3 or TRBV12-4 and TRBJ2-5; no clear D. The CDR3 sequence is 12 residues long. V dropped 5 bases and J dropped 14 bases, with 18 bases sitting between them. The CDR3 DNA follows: TGTGCCAGCAGTCACCCGGTTGCCAATATCTACTTC. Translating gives CASSHPVANIYF.

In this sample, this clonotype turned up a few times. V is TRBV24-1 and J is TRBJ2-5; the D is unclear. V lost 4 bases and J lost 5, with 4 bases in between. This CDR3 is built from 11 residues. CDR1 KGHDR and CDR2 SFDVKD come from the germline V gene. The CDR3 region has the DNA TGTGCCACCAGTGACGACGAGACCCAGTACTTC. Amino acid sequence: CATSDDETQYF.

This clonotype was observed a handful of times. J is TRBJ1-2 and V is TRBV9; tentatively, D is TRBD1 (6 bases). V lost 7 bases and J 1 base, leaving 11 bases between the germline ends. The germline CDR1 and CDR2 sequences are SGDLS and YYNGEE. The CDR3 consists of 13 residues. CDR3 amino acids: CASRDKSNYGYTF. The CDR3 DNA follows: TGTGCCAGCCGGGACAAGAGTAACTATGGCTACACCTTC.

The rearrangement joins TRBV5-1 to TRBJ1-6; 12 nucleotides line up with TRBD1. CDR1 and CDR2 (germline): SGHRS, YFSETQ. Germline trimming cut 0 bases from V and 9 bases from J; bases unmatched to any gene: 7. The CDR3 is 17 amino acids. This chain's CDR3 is CASSLELPGQGASPLHF. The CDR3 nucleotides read TGCGCCAGCAGCTTGGAACTACCGGGACAGGGGGCTTCACCCCTCCACTTT. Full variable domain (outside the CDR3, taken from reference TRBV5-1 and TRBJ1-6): KAGVTQTPRYLIKTRGQQVTLSCSPISGHRSVSWYQQTPGQGLQFLFEYFSETQRNKGNFPGRFSGRQFSNSRSEMNVSTLELGDSALYLCASSLELPGQGASPLHFGNGTRLTVT.

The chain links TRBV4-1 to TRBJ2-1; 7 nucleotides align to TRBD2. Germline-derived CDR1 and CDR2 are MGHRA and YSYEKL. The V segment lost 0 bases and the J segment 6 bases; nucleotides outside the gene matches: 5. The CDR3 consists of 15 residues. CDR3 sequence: CASSQDPGGPNEQFF. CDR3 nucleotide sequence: TGCGCCAGCAGCCAAGATCCGGGAGGACCCAATGAGCAGTTCTTC.

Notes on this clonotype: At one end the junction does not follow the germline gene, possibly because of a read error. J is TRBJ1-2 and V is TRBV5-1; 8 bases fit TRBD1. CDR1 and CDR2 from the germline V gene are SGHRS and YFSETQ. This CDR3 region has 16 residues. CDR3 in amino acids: CASSSITPGQVHGYAF. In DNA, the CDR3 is TGCGCCAGCAGCTCGATAACTCCGGGACAGGTCCATGGCTACGCCTTC. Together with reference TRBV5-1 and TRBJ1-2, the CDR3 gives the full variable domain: KAGVTQTPRYLIKTRGQQVTLSCSPISGHRSVSWYQQTPGQGLQFLFEYFSETQRNKGNFPGRFSGRQFSNSRSEMNVSTLELGDSALYLCASSSITPGQVHGYAFGSGTRLTVV.

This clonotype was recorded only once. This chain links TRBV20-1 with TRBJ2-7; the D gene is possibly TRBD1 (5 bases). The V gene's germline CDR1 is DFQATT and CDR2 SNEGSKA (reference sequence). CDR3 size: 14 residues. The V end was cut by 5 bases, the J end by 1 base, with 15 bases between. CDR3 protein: CSALRGRESYEQYF. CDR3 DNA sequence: TGCAGTGCTCTTAGGGGCAGGGAATCCTACGAGCAGTACTTC.

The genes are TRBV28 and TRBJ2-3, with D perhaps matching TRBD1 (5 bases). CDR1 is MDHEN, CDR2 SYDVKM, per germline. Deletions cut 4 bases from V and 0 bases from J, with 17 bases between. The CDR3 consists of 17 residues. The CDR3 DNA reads TGTGCCAGCAGTTCTCGTTGGGCAGGGCCTAGCACAGATACGCAGTATTTT. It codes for CASSSRWAGPSTDTQYF.

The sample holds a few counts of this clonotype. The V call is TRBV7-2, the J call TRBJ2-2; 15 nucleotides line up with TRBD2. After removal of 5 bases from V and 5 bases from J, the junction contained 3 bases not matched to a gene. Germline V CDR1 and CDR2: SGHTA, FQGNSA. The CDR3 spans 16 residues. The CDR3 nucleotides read TGTGCCAGCAGCCCGGGACTAGCGGGAGGAACCGGGGAGCTGTTTTTT. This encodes CASSPGLAGGTGELFF.

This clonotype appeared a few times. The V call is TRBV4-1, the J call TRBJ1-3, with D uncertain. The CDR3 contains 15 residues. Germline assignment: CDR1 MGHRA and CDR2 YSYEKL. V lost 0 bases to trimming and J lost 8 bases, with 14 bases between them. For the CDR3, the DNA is TGCGCCAGCAGCCAAGATAAGCGAAACGGGGACACCATATATTTT. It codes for CASSQDKRNGDTIYF.

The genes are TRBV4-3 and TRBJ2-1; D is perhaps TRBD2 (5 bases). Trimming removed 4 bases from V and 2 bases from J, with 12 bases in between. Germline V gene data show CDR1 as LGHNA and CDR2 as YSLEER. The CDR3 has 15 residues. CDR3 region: CASSRGDMAYNEQFF. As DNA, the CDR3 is TGCGCCAGCAGCCGGGGAGATATGGCCTACAATGAGCAGTTCTTC.

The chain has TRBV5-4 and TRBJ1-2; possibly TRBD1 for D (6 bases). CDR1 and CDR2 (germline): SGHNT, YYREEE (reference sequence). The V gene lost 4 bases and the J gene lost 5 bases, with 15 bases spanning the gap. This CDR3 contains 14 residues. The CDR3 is CASSHRVGEYGYTF. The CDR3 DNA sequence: TGTGCCAGCAGCCACAGGGTGGGAGAGTATGGCTACACCTTC.

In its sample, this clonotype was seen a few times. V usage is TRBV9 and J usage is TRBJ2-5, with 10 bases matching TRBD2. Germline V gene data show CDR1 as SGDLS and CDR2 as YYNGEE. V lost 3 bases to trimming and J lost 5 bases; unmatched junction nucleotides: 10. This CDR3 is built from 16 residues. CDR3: CASSAHSGGAVETQYF. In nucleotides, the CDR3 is TGTGCCAGCAGCGCCCACAGCGGGGGGGCCGTGGAGACCCAGTACTTC.

CDR3 nucleotides: TGTGCCAGCAGTTTAGCGGGACTAGGGTACTACGAGCAGTACTTC. Residues: CASSLAGLGYYEQYF. The chain carries TRBV12-3 or TRBV12-4 and TRBJ2-7; 8 positions match TRBD2. The trim removed 0 bases at V and 3 bases at J, leaving 4 bases unmatched. This CDR3 contains 15 residues.